This passage covers 10 T cell receptor beta chains from one sample sequenced in a study of cytomegalovirus exposure and HLA in healthy donors. The PCR used 60 Vbeta and 13 Jbeta primers. Generated by immunoSEQ multiplex PCR, the TCRdb table keeps only in-frame clones and is missing some. The sample has around 150,000 clones; more than 80% are singletons. What was sequenced was PBMCs. These receptor sequences come from a woman aged 18-30 years in good health and CMV-seronegative.

This clone was found a few times. This sequence joins TRBV28 and TRBJ2-1, with TRBD2 identical over 9 bases. CDR1 MDHEN and CDR2 SYDVKM come from the germline V gene. The CDR3 has 15 residues. J lost 8 bases, V lost 2 bases, and 7 bases had no gene match. The CDR3 nucleotides are TGTGCCAGCAGTTTACTCAGCGGGGGGTTCGATGAGCAGTTCTTC. It yields the protein CASSLLSGGFDEQFF.

The rearrangement joins TRBV2 to TRBJ2-2; D gene unclear. Germline V gene lookup returns CDR1 SNHLY and CDR2 FYNNEI. The CDR3 covers 16 residues. V shed 2 bases and J shed 1 base, with 11 bases lying between them. The CDR3 reads CASSEYGPGNTGELFF. CDR3 bases: TGTGCCAGCAGTGAATATGGGCCAGGGAACACCGGGGAGCTGTTTTTT.

This chain connects TRBV7-9 to TRBJ1-2, with a possible D match to TRBD1 (6 bases). V lost 4 bases, J lost 1 base, and 13 bases lay in between. Looked up from germline, CDR1 is SEHNR and CDR2 is FQNEAQ (reference sequence). The CDR3 is 15 amino acids. The CDR3 region has the DNA TGTGCCAGCAGCTCCGTTCTAGGGGGTAACTATGGCTACACCTTC. Its translation: CASSSVLGGNYGYTF. The full variable domain, completed using reference TRBV7-9 and TRBJ1-2, is DTGVSQNPRHKITKRGQNVTFRCDPISEHNRLYWYRQTLGQGPEFLTYFQNEAQLEKSRLLSDRFSAERPKGSFSTLEIQRTEQGDSAMYLCASSSVLGGNYGYTFGSGTRLTVV.

The V gene is TRBV28, the J gene TRBJ1-2; 11 nucleotides line up with TRBD1. The CDR3 consists of 14 residues. Germline-derived CDR1 and CDR2 are MDHEN and SYDVKM. V lost 5 bases to trimming and J lost 5 bases; unmatched junction nucleotides: 4. The CDR3 nucleotides read TGTGCCAGCAGTCTTGGGACAGGGGGATATGGCTACACCTTC. The encoded protein is CASSLGTGGYGYTF.

This CDR3 reads CASGGRAGANVLTF. DNA for the CDR3: TGTGCCAGCGGGGGGAGGGCCGGGGCCAACGTCCTGACTTTC. The rearrangement joins TRBV6-5 to TRBJ2-6; TRBD2 aligns across 7 bases. Trimming cost V 8 bases and J 4 bases; bases outside gene matches: 5. The CDR3 is 14 residues long. The germline V gene has CDR1 MNHEY and CDR2 SVGAGI.

With regard to this clone: At one end the junction does not follow the germline gene, possibly because of a read error. Different DNA sequences within this sample yield the same CDR3. The chain recombines TRBV2 with TRBJ1-2; a weak D match, TRBD1 (6 bases). The CDR3 consists of 14 residues. Germline lookup yields CDR1 SNHLY and CDR2 FYNNEI. DNA of the CDR3: TGTGCCAGTAGTGGGGACACAACTAACTATGGCTACACCTTC. Its translation: CASSGDTTNYGYTF.

The genes are TRBV9 and TRBJ2-1; 11 positions agree with TRBD2. The J segment lost 4 bases and the V segment lost 1 base, leaving 10 bases of the junction unmatched. The V gene's germline CDR1 is SGDLS and CDR2 YYNGEE. The CDR3 is 18 amino acids. The CDR3 bases are TGTGCCAGCAGCGTAACTAGCGGGGGCGTTATGGGTTACAATGAGCAGTTCTTC. Translation: CASSVTSGGVMGYNEQFF.

The count of this clone is one. The chain is built from TRBV27 and TRBJ2-7, with D unresolved. Germline assignment: CDR1 MNHEY and CDR2 SMNVEV (reference sequence). V shed 6 bases and J shed 5 bases, with 20 bases lying between them. This CDR3 has 15 residues. CDR3 sequence: CASSLMAGGHNEQYF. As DNA, the CDR3 is TGTGCCAGCAGCCTTATGGCCGGTGGGCATAACGAGCAGTACTTC.

The chain joins TRBV10-2 to TRBJ2-3; 9 bases are shared with TRBD2. The junction had 8 bases not matched to a gene; V was cut back by 0 bases and J by 4 bases. The CDR3 consists of 17 residues. Looked up from germline, CDR1 is WSHSY and CDR2 is SAAADI. The chain's CDR3 is CASSESTRGGASDTQYF. DNA for the CDR3: TGCGCCAGCAGTGAGTCGACCCGCGGGGGGGCCTCAGATACGCAGTATTTT.

The chain uses TRBV10-1 and TRBJ2-1, with D tentatively TRBD2 (7 bases). Per the germline V gene, CDR1 is WNHNN and CDR2 is SYGVQD (reference sequence). The CDR3 totals 17 residues. The germline V and J ends were trimmed by 3 bases and 0 bases, with 15 bases remaining between them. The CDR3, as DNA: TGCGCCAGCAGTGATTCCAGGGGAGGGGACTCCTACAATGAGCAGTTCTTC. Translated, it gives CASSDSRGGDSYNEQFF.